These 26 T cell receptor beta chains share one sample of origin, sequenced in a study of T-cell memory formation after mild COVID-19. TCRdb itself ran the 5' RACE reads through MiXCR, one entry per CDR3 protein. The table shows approximately 290,000 distinct CDR3 sequences, with 15% to 20% occurring only once. Sequences were obtained from PBMCs or a T cell subset sorted from them (not recorded which). The receptors originated from a man between 18 and 29 years old who had mild COVID-19 (a few samples of this study predate the infection). Cell type and time point are not known.

The chain joins TRBV4-1 to TRBJ2-7; TRBD2 aligns across 12 bases. Germline lookup yields CDR1 MGHRA and CDR2 YSYEKL. V trimming: 6 bases; J trimming: 4 bases; junction bases outside the gene matches: 4. CDR3 length equals 14 residues. The DNA of the CDR3 is TGCGCCAGCAGGCGACTAGCGGGGGCATACGAGCAGTACTTC. Translating gives CASRRLAGAYEQYF.

This chain uses TRBV7-3 with TRBJ2-5, with D tentatively TRBD2 (5 bases). This CDR3 contains 14 residues. In germline, CDR1 is SGHTA, CDR2 FQGTGA. Deletions cut 5 bases from V and 5 bases from J, with 15 bases between. The CDR3 spells CASSARPGGETQYF. The CDR3 region has the DNA TGTGCCAGCAGCGCCCGACCAGGCGGGGAGACCCAGTACTTC.

This clonotype was picked up many times. The gene calls are TRBV29-1 and TRBJ2-7, with D possibly being TRBD1 (6 bases). Germline V CDR1 and CDR2: SQVTM, ANQGSEA. V was clipped by 5 bases and J by 5 bases, with 16 bases between them. The length of the CDR3 is 13 residues. The CDR3 DNA is TGCAGCGTTACACCCACAGGGATCAACGAGCAGTACTTC. As protein: CSVTPTGINEQYF.

This chain joins TRBV12-3 or TRBV12-4 and TRBJ1-2; perhaps TRBD1 as D (5 bases). The V end was cut by 6 bases, the J end by 6 bases, with 17 bases between. This CDR3 comprises 14 residues. The CDR3 protein is CASRLRTGTNGYTF. The CDR3 DNA reads as TGTGCCAGCAGACTAAGGACGGGGACTAATGGCTACACCTTC.

This clonotype is a singleton in its sample. The chain carries TRBV7-3 and TRBJ2-5; D is uncertain. With 3 bases removed from V and 5 bases from J, the gap between germline ends came to 10 bases. There are 13 residues in the CDR3. The V gene's germline CDR1 is SGHTA and CDR2 FQGTGA. The CDR3 sequence: CASSFAPTETQYF. The CDR3 DNA reads as TGTGCCAGCAGCTTTGCTCCCACGGAGACCCAGTACTTC.

This clonotype was counted at least ten times. The gene calls are TRBV9 and TRBJ2-1; D remains unclear. This CDR3 has 14 amino acids. The V gene's germline CDR1 is SGDLS and CDR2 YYNGEE. V dropped 3 bases and J dropped 0 bases, with 7 bases sitting between them. In DNA, the CDR3 is TGTGCCAGCAGCGAGGGCATCTCCTACAATGAGCAGTTCTTC. The encoded protein is CASSEGISYNEQFF.

J is TRBJ2-5 and V is TRBV11-2, with D perhaps matching TRBD1 or TRBD2 (6 bases each). V was pared by 1 base and J by 5 bases, with 17 bases between. The germline V gene encodes CDR1 SGHAT and CDR2 FQNNGV. This CDR3 spans 16 amino acids. This CDR3 is CASSLGGTRRSETQYF. CDR3 bases: TGTGCCAGCAGCTTAGGCGGGACACGAAGGTCGGAGACCCAGTACTTC.

The V call is TRBV29-1, the J call TRBJ2-7; the match to TRBD1 covers 7 bases. The CDR3 consists of 12 residues. V trimming: 7 bases; J trimming: 2 bases; junction bases outside the gene matches: 5. Germline CDR1 SQVTM, CDR2 ANQGSEA. CDR3 DNA: TGCAGCGCCGGTGGACAGGCCTACGAGCAGTACTTC. This encodes CSAGGQAYEQYF.

This clonotype has more than one count but fewer than ten. The genes are TRBV6-6 and TRBJ2-1; D is possibly TRBD1 or TRBD2 (5 bases each). Trimming removed 3 bases from V and 7 bases from J, with 13 bases in between. The CDR3 length is 14 residues. Germline CDR1 MNHNY, CDR2 SVGAGI (reference sequence). The CDR3 is CASSYGTLRNEQFF. The DNA for the CDR3 is TGTGCCAGCAGTTATGGGACGCTACGGAATGAGCAGTTCTTC.

This chain connects TRBV28 to TRBJ2-2, with D possibly matching TRBD1 (6 bases). Per germline, CDR1 MDHEN and CDR2 SYDVKM. CDR3 length: 15 amino acids. Trimming took off 5 bases at V and 0 bases at J, with 10 bases between the two ends. The CDR3 bases are TGTGCCAGCAGTCCTGGACAGTCGAACACCGGGGAGCTGTTTTTT. Translated: CASSPGQSNTGELFF.

This clonotype was observed a handful of times. The DNA for the CDR3 is TGTGCCAGCTCACCACCCAGCGATTTTAAGCAGTACGTC. It codes for CASSPPSDFKQYV. This chain uses TRBV18 with TRBJ2-7; unclear D gene. This CDR3 is built from 13 residues. Trimming took off 0 bases at V and 8 bases at J, with 11 bases between the two ends. Germline lookup yields CDR1 KGHSH and CDR2 LQKENI.

With respect to this clonotype: With a much larger clone just one base away, this may be a read error. The chain carries TRBV11-2 and TRBJ1-2; D perhaps matches TRBD1 (6 bases). The CDR3 covers 13 residues. Trimming stripped 4 bases from V and 1 base from J, with 7 bases between. Germline CDR1 SGHAT, CDR2 FQNNGV. CDR3 protein: CASSSDSNYGYTF. CDR3 DNA: TGTGCCAGCAGCTCGGACAGTAACTATGGCTACACCTTC.

This clonotype was detected many times. The J gene is TRBJ2-7, the V gene TRBV6-1, with D unresolved. This CDR3 has 11 residues. Trimming removed 3 bases at V and 2 bases at J, with 2 bases between. Germline lookup yields CDR1 MNHNS and CDR2 SASEGT. The CDR3 protein is CASSETYEQYV. The CDR3 nucleotides read TGTGCCAGCAGTGAGACCTACGAGCAGTACGTC.

A few counts support this clonotype. The chain combines TRBV5-5 with TRBJ1-6; 7 bases agree with TRBD1. This CDR3 has 14 amino acids. Germline V gene data show CDR1 as SGHKS and CDR2 as YYEKEE (reference sequence). The J segment lost 9 bases and the V segment lost 4 bases, leaving 7 bases of the junction unmatched. The CDR3, as DNA: TGTGCCAGCAGCCCGGGGACAGCCGTTTCACCCCTCCACTTT. The encoded protein is CASSPGTAVSPLHF.

This clonotype has a count of ten or more. DNA of the CDR3: TGTGCCAGCAGTTATGGCGGGGCTGGGGTAGATACGCAGTATTTT. This gives the protein CASSYGGAGVDTQYF. The chain carries TRBV6-5 and TRBJ2-3; TRBD2 is a possible D gene (6 bases). Germline V lookup: CDR1 MNHEY, CDR2 SVGAGI. This CDR3 spans 15 amino acids. V was cut by 3 bases and J by 5 bases, with 15 bases left in between.

This clonotype has just a few counts. The rearrangement uses TRBV7-2 and TRBJ1-2; the D gene is possibly TRBD1 (5 bases). Trimming cost V 1 base and J 8 bases, with 14 bases left between them. This CDR3 is 14 amino acids long. Germline V CDR1 and CDR2: SGHTA, FQGNSA. The CDR3 region is CASSLVGQGDGYTF. The DNA of the CDR3 is TGTGCCAGCAGCTTAGTGGGGCAGGGTGACGGCTACACCTTC.

This clonotype was picked up a small number of times. This chain links TRBV7-9 with TRBJ2-5; 8 nucleotides agree with TRBD2. V trimming: 1 base; J trimming: 4 bases; junction bases outside the gene matches: 5. This CDR3 is 15 amino acids long. The germline V gene encodes CDR1 SEHNR and CDR2 FQNEAQ (reference sequence). In DNA, the CDR3 is TGTGCCAGCAGCTTAGAGCGGGGGATGGGAGAGACCCAGTACTTC. Residues: CASSLERGMGETQYF.

The J gene is TRBJ1-5, the V gene TRBV7-8; D possibly corresponds to TRBD1 (5 bases). The V end lost 1 base, the J end lost 4 bases, and 8 bases lay between the germline ends. Germline V CDR1 and CDR2: SGHVS, FQNEAQ. This CDR3 comprises 14 residues. The CDR3 DNA reads as TGTGCCAGCAGCTTAGATTCAGGGAATCAGCCCCAGCATTTT. Amino acids: CASSLDSGNQPQHF.

The chain links TRBV21-1 to TRBJ2-7; the DNA was not used to check the table's D call, TRBD2. TRBV21-1 has pseudogene status. CDR3 length: 19 residues. The CDR3 sequence is CASSKGTRMGPPTDYEQYV. In DNA, the CDR3 is TGTGCCAGCAGCAAAGGTACAAGGATGGGGCCTCCGACTGACTACGAGCAGTACGTC.

The chain links TRBV6-2 or TRBV6-3 to TRBJ2-2; D ambiguous. CDR3 length: 14 amino acids. Trimming pared 2 bases from V and 4 bases from J, leaving 8 bases between. Per germline, CDR1 MNHEY and CDR2 SVGEGT. CDR3 sequence: CASSYTGSTGELFF. The CDR3 DNA follows: TGTGCCAGCAGTTACACGGGTAGCACCGGGGAGCTGTTTTTT.

V is TRBV7-2 and J is TRBJ1-4, with TRBD1 identical over 10 bases. J was trimmed by 10 bases and V by 3 bases; bases with no gene match: 8. Germline CDR1 SGHTA, CDR2 FQGNSA. The CDR3 runs to 15 residues. Here the CDR3 reads CASSLTGTGDGKLFF. The CDR3 DNA is TGTGCCAGCAGCTTGACCGGGACAGGGGATGGAAAACTGTTTTTT.

This clonotype was picked up a small number of times. This chain links TRBV7-2 with TRBJ2-7, with D unclear. Trimming pared 8 bases from V and 4 bases from J, leaving 12 bases between. This CDR3 has 12 amino acids. CDR1 and CDR2 from the germline V gene are SGHTA and FQGNSA. The CDR3 protein is CASGNNRYEQYF. The CDR3 bases are TGTGCCAGCGGAAACAACAGATACGAGCAGTACTTC.

The sample holds many counts of this clonotype. V gene TRBV19 combines with J gene TRBJ2-1, with 7 bases matching TRBD2. Trimming at V came to 6 bases and at J to 8 bases, leaving 13 bases not matched to a gene. This CDR3 comprises 15 residues. Germline CDR1 and CDR2: LNHDA and SQIVND (reference sequence). The CDR3 is CASRPTSVSFDEQFF. In DNA, the CDR3 is TGTGCCAGTAGGCCCACTAGCGTCTCGTTCGATGAGCAGTTCTTC.

V gene TRBV19 combines with J gene TRBJ1-1; D unresolved. Germline assignment: CDR1 LNHDA and CDR2 SQIVND (reference sequence). V was pared by 5 bases and J by 0 bases, with 10 bases between. The CDR3 sequence is 14 residues long. CDR3 in DNA: TGTGCCAGTAGTGTAATGACGGTGAACACTGAAGCTTTCTTT. This translates into CASSVMTVNTEAFF. The variable domain in full, completed from reference TRBV19 and TRBJ1-1, reads DGGITQSPKYLFRKEGQNVTLSCEQNLNHDAMYWYRQDPGQGLRLIYYSQIVNDFQKGDIAEGYSVSREKKESFPLTVTSAQKNPTAFYLCASSVMTVNTEAFFGQGTRLTVV.

Only a few counts were recorded for this clonotype. The V gene is TRBV7-8, the J gene TRBJ2-7; 12 bases are shared with TRBD1. Per germline, CDR1 SGHVS and CDR2 FQNEAQ. Trimming cost V 4 bases and J 7 bases; bases outside gene matches: 5. The CDR3 length is 14 residues. CDR3 amino acids: CASSWGQGAGEQYV. The CDR3 nucleotides read TGTGCCAGCAGCTGGGGACAGGGGGCCGGAGAGCAGTACGTC.

The table lists this clonotype with a few counts. This CDR3 reads CATSRDPTRGGSYGYTF. The CDR3 DNA reads TGTGCCACCAGCAGAGATCCTACCCGAGGGGGTTCCTATGGCTACACCTTC. The J gene is TRBJ1-2, the V gene TRBV15; tentative D call: TRBD1 (6 bases). The CDR3 runs to 17 residues. Germline CDR1 and CDR2: LNHNV and YYDKDF (reference sequence). V was pared by 0 bases and J by 4 bases, with 18 bases between. Together with reference TRBV15 and TRBJ1-2, the CDR3 gives the full variable domain: DAMVIQNPRYQVTQFGKPVTLSCSQTLNHNVMYWYQQKSSQAPKLLFHYYDKDFNNEADTPDNFQSRRPNTSFCFLDIRSPGLGDTAMYLCATSRDPTRGGSYGYTFGSGTRLTVV.